Sequencing of this T cell receptor (beta chain) was carried out in a study of identical twins. The CDR3 runs 15 residues. The germline gives CDR1 DFQATT, CDR2 SNEGSKA (reference sequence). V lost 5 bases and J lost 0, with 17 bases in between. Each CDR3 protein is one row after TCRdb ran MiXCR on the 5' RACE reads. The sample holds 1.5 million to 2 million distinct CDR3 sequences, less than 35% seen once. The receptor was derived from a newborn girl in good health. Source material: cord blood. The V and J genes are TRBV20-1 and TRBJ2-7; D may be TRBD2 (6 bases). CDR3 region: CSAQRGGTYSYEQYF. The CDR3 nucleotides read TGCAGTGCTCAAAGAGGCGGGACTTACTCCTACGAGCAGTACTTC.